This T cell receptor beta chain was identified in a study of blood T cell repertoires in COVID-19. Seattle participants joined during active infection and were tracked over time. Germline CDR1 is MDHEN and CDR2 is SYDVKM. Trimming removed 5 bases from V and 0 bases from J; junction bases left unmatched: 23. The CDR3 covers 22 residues. The assay was immunoSEQ multiplex PCR, and TCRdb's table has in-frame clones only and misses some. The sample shows about 120,000 clones, roughly 86% of them seen only once. The clonotype comes from a woman between 65 and 79 years old with COVID-19, enrolled during active disease. The sequenced sample was peripheral blood. The V and J genes are TRBV28 and TRBJ2-4, with 9 bases fitting TRBD1. The CDR3 DNA reads as TGTGCCAGCAGTCCGACATCACGTGGGGGGACAGGGTTAGGAAGAGCCAAAAACATTCAGTACTTC. Translating gives CASSPTSRGGTGLGRAKNIQYF.